This T cell receptor beta chain was recorded in a study of PD-1 blockade in classical Hodgkin lymphoma. For the study at large: Nivolumab 3 mg/kg was given intravenously every 2 weeks. Study results and caveats: Whatever underlies the repertoire differences (possibly disease activity or prior therapy) remains undefined. Complete responders matched newly diagnosed patients in baseline diversity.

Measured with immunoSEQ multiplex PCR; TCRdb has only the in-frame clones, and not every one. The table shows roughly 13,000 clones, with 70% to 85% occurring only once. This clone appeared a single time. The antigen remains unidentified. Germline lookup yields CDR1 SGHVS and CDR2 FQNEAQ. Trimming took 2 bases from V and 6 from J; bases not matched to a gene: 5. The CDR3 loop spans 14 amino acids. The time point was: cycle 4 day 1 (C4D1), after less than 7 weeks of nivolumab. All patients relapsed after autologous stem cell transplantation, and brentuximab vedotin exposure varied. CD4+ T cells were purified from thawed PBMCs by magnetic negative selection.

The sequence derives from a human donor with classical Hodgkin lymphoma. This specimen consisted of CD4+ T cells from blood, obtained before the fourth cycle of nivolumab. The rearrangement joins TRBV7-8 to TRBJ2-7; 9 bases map to TRBD1. The CDR3 reads CASSLNRGRGEQYF. The CDR3 DNA reads as TGTGCCAGCAGCTTAAACAGGGGGCGAGGCGAGCAGTACTTC.